The present T cell receptor (beta chain) was sequenced within a study of blood T cell repertoires in COVID-19. Repertoires were generated with immunoSEQ multiplex PCR, while TCRdb's copy carries only in-frame clones and drops some. Among some 300,000 clones listed, roughly 90% were seen once. With 5 bases clipped from V and 2 bases from J, the junction kept 4 bases outside the gene matches. From germline, CDR1 is KGHSH and CDR2 LQKENI. The CDR3 contains 15 residues. Sequenced material: PBMCs or T cells enriched from blood (not recorded which). The receptor was derived from a woman in her forties or fifties who had been exposed to COVID-19. The chain links TRBV18 to TRBJ2-3; 10 nucleotides match TRBD2. CDR3 DNA sequence: TGTGCCAGCTCAAACGGACTAGCGGACACAGATACGCAGTATTTT. Translation: CASSNGLADTDTQYF.